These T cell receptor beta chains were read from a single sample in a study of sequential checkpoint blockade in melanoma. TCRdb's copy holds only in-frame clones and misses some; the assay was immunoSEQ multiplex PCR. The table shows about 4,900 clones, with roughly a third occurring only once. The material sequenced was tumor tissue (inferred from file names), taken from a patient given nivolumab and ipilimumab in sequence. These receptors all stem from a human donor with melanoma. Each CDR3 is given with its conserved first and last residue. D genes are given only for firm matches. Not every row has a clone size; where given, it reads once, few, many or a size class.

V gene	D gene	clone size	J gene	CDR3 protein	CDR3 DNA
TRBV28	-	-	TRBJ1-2	CASSLTDSNYGYTF	TGTGCCAGCAGTTTAACCGACAGTAACTATGGCTACACCTTC
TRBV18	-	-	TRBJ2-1	CASSWGGGNSYNEQFF	TGTGCCAGCTCCTGGGGAGGGGGCAACTCCTACAATGAGCAGTTCTTC
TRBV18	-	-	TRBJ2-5	CASSPLEETQYF	TGTGCCAGCTCACCACTCGAAGAGACCCAGTACTTC
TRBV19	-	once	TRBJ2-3	CASSLGGAGTDTQYF	TGTGCCAGTAGTCTCGGTGGGGCTGGTACAGATACGCAGTATTTT
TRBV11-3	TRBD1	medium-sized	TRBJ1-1	CASSSQGAITEAFF	TGTGCCAGCAGCTCACAGGGGGCGATCACTGAAGCTTTCTTT
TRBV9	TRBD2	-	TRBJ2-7	CASSASLSGSSYEQYF	TGTGCCAGCAGCGCCTCCCTTAGCGGGAGCTCCTACGAGCAGTACTTC
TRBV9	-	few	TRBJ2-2	CASSVLEGELFF	TGTGCCAGCAGCGTATTGGAAGGGGAGCTGTTTTTT
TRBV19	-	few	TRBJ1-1	CATTGQGTTFVTEAFF	TGTGCCACCACTGGGCAGGGGACGACCTTCGTCACTGAAGCTTTCTTT
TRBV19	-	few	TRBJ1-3	CASSTTRGAGNTIYF	TGTGCCAGTAGTACCACCAGGGGTGCTGGAAACACCATATATTTT
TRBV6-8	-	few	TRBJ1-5	CASRRDSNQPQHF	TGTGCCAGCAGGCGGGATAGCAATCAGCCCCAGCATTTT
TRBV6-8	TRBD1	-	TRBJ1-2	CASRTADRGLSNYGYTF	TGTGCCAGCAGGACGGCGGACAGGGGGCTGTCGAACTATGGCTACACCTTC
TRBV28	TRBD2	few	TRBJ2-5	CASRSSGRLASETQYF	TGTGCCAGCAGATCTTCCGGAAGACTAGCTTCGGAGACCCAGTACTTC
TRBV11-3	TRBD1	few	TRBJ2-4	CASSQDRGAKNIQYF	TGTGCCAGCAGCCAGGACAGGGGGGCCAAAAACATTCAGTACTTC
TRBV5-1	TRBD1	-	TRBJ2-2	CASRTGGVGTGELFF	TGCGCCAGCAGGACAGGGGGCGTAGGAACCGGGGAGCTGTTTTTT
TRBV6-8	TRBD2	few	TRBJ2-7	CASRESGSRSYEQYF	TGTGCCAGCAGAGAAAGCGGGAGCCGCTCCTACGAGCAGTACTTC
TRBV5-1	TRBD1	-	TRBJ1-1	CASSSGQGTNTEAFF	TGCGCCAGCAGCTCGGGACAGGGGACGAACACTGAAGCTTTCTTT
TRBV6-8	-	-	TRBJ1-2	CAISGGAGNYGYTF	TGTGCCATCAGTGGGGGGGCGGGAAACTATGGCTACACCTTC
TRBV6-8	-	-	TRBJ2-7	CASRPGQGSYEQYF	TGTGCCAGCAGGCCGGGACAAGGCTCCTACGAGCAGTACTTC
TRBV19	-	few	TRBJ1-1	CASPAGGNTEAFF	TGTGCCAGTCCTGCAGGAGGGAACACTGAAGCTTTCTTT
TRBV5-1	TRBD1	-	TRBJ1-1	CASSLQQGANTEAFF	TGCGCCAGCAGCCTCCAACAGGGGGCGAACACTGAAGCTTTCTTT
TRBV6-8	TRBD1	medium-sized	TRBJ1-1	CASSYSRAGGFHTEAFF	TGTGCCAGCAGTTACTCCCGGGCAGGGGGCTTTCACACTGAAGCTTTCTTT
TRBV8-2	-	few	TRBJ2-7	CASSLQRNSYEQYF	TGTGCCAGCAGTTTACAGCGGAACTCCTACGAGCAGTACTTC
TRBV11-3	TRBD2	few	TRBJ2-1	CASRQRTSGANEQFF	TGTGCCAGCAGACAAAGGACTAGCGGGGCCAATGAGCAGTTCTTC
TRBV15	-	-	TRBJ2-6	CATSTGRVTSGANVLTF	TGTGCCACCAGCACGGGGCGTGTGACATCCGGGGCCAACGTCCTGACTTTC
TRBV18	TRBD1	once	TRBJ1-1	CASSQGAGVSEAFF	TGTGCCAGCTCACAGGGGGCAGGGGTGTCTGAAGCTTTCTTT
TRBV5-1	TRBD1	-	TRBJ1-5	CASSPLPGQGEYSNQPQHF	TGCGCCAGCAGCCCACTACCGGGACAGGGGGAATATAGCAATCAGCCCCAGCATTTT
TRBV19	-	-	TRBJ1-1	CASSAAPDSSMNTEAFF	TGTGCCAGTAGTGCCGCGCCGGACAGCAGTATGAACACTGAAGCTTTCTTT
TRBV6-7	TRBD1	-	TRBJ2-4	CASTTSPGGRFKNIQYF	TGTGCCAGCACTACCTCCCCAGGGGGCCGTTTTAAAAACATTCAGTACTTC
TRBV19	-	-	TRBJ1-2	CASSIGNIYGYTF	TGTGCCAGTAGTATAGGGAACATTTATGGCTACACCTTC
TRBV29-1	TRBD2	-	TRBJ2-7	CSVVPSGSSYEQYF	TGCAGCGTTGTCCCAAGCGGGAGCTCCTACGAGCAGTACTTC
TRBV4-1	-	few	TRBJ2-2	CASSTGRRNTGELFF	TGCGCCAGCAGCACGGGACGACGGAACACCGGGGAGCTGTTTTTT
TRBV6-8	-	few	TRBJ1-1	CASSYPGGGTEAFF	TGTGCCAGCAGTTACCCGGGGGGGGGCACTGAAGCTTTCTTT
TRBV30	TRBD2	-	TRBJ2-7	CAWETSGTQYF	TGTGCCTGGGAGACTAGCGGGACGCAGTACTTC
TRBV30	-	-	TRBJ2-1	CAWSVLGGSYNEQFF	TGTGCCTGGAGTGTACTAGGGGGCTCCTACAATGAGCAGTTCTTC
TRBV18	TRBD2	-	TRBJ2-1	CASSPALADGSYNEQFF	TGTGCCAGCTCACCAGCCCTAGCGGATGGCTCCTACAATGAGCAGTTCTTC
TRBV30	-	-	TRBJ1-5	CAWSGDSNQPQHF	TGTGCCTGGAGTGGCGATAGCAATCAGCCCCAGCATTTT
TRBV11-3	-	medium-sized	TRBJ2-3	CASSLDQGGADTQYF	TGTGCCAGCAGCTTGGATCAGGGTGGCGCTGATACGCAGTATTTT
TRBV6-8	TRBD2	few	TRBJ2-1	CASSYRLLAGEGNEQFF	TGTGCCAGCAGTTACAGACTACTAGCGGGAGAAGGCAATGAGCAGTTCTTC
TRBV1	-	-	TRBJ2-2	CASSHIGAGKNTGELFF	TGCGCCAGCAGCCATATCGGGGCGGGAAAGAACACCGGGGAGCTGTTTTTT
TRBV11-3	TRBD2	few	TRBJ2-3	CASSPITAGVVDTQYF	TGTGCCAGCAGCCCCATCACAGCGGGAGTGGTAGATACGCAGTATTTT
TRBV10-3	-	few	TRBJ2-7	CAISEPGSSGEQYF	TGTGCCATCAGTGAGCCCGGGAGTTCAGGCGAGCAGTACTTC
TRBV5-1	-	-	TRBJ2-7	CASSEGQGRYEQYF	TGCGCCAGCAGCGAGGGGCAGGGACGCTACGAGCAGTACTTC
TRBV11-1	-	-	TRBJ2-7	CASSQGPTAYEQYF	TGTGCCAGCAGCCAGGGCCCTACCGCATACGAGCAGTACTTC
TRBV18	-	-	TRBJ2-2	CASSPLDDSTGELFF	TGTGCCAGCTCACCCTTAGATGACAGCACCGGGGAGCTGTTTTTT
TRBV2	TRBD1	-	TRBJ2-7	CASSGRLGTGSYEQYF	TGTGCCAGCAGTGGCCGTTTGGGGACAGGGTCCTACGAGCAGTACTTC
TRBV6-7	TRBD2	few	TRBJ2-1	CASRQAGGNAYNEQFF	TGTGCCAGCAGGCAAGCGGGAGGGAATGCATACAATGAGCAGTTCTTC
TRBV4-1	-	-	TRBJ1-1	CASSQGTVLNTEAFF	TGCGCCAGCAGCCAAGGGACAGTCTTAAACACTGAAGCTTTCTTT
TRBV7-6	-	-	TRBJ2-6	CASIISPVESFSGANVLTF	TGTGCCAGCATCATTTCTCCCGTGGAATCATTCTCTGGGGCCAACGTCCTGACTTTC
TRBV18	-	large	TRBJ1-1	CASSPGSEWAFF	TGTGCCAGCTCACCCGGGTCAGAGTGGGCTTTCTTT
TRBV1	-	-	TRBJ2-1	CASHLTGTPQGNEQFF	TGCGCCAGTCACCTTACCGGGACACCCCAGGGCAATGAGCAGTTCTTC
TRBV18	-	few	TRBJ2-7	CASSPMGYEQYF	TGTGCCAGCTCACCTATGGGGTACGAGCAGTACTTC
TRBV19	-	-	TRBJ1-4	CASRQYREKLFF	TGTGCCAGTAGACAGTATAGGGAAAAACTGTTTTTT
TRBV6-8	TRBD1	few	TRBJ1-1	CASRRGQVSLEAFF	TGTGCCAGCAGACGGGGACAGGTATCCCTTGAAGCTTTCTTT
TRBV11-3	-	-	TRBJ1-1	CASSPRSMNTEAFF	TGTGCCAGCTCACCCAGGAGTATGAACACTGAAGCTTTCTTT
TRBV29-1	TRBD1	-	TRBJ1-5	CSVAGTDPNQPQHF	TGCAGCGTTGCGGGGACAGACCCCAATCAGCCCCAGCATTTT
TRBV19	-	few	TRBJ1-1	CASSIPQGEGNTEAFF	TGTGCCAGTAGTATCCCCCAGGGAGAAGGGAACACTGAAGCTTTCTTT
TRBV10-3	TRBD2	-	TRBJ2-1	CASGEGFSNEQFF	TGTGCCAGCGGGGAGGGCTTTAGCAATGAGCAGTTCTTC
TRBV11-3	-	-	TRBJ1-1	CASSATLTGYTEAFF	TGTGCCAGCAGCGCCACTTTGACTGGTTACACTGAAGCTTTCTTT
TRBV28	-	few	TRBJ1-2	CASSPGPLGGYTF	TGTGCCAGCAGCCCCGGGCCCCTGGGTGGCTACACCTTC
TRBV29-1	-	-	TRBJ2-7	CSVELGGWEQYF	TGCAGCGTTGAGTTAGGGGGGTGGGAGCAGTACTTC